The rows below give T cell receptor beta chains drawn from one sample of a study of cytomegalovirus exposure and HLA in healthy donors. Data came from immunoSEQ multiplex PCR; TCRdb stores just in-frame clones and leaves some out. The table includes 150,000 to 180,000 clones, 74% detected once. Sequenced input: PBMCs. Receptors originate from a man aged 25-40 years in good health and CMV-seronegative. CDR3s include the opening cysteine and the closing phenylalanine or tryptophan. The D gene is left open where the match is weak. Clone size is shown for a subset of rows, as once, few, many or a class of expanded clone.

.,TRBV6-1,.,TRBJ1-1,CASSSGSYGVAEAFF,TGTGCCAGCAGTTCGGGGAGTTATGGGGTGGCTGAAGCTTTCTTT
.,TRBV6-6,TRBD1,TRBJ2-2,CASKPGQTLTGELFF,TGTGCCAGCAAACCGGGACAGACACTTACCGGGGAGCTGTTTTTT
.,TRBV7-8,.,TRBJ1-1,CASSLGRGDTEAFF,TGTGCCAGCAGCTTAGGCAGGGGCGACACTGAAGCTTTCTTT
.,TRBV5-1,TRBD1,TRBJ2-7,CASSIEGQGAGEQYF,TGCGCCAGCAGCATCGAGGGACAGGGGGCGGGTGAGCAGTACTTC
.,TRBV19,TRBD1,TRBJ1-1,CASSIPGQGARKDFF,TGTGCCAGTAGTATTCCAGGACAGGGGGCGCGTAAGGATTTCTTT
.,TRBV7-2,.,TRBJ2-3,CASSLMPGGQHQDTQYF,TGTGCCAGCAGCTTAATGCCGGGGGGCCAGCATCAAGATACGCAGTATTTT
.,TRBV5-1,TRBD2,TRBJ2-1,CASSLVGGQGLAGALSSYNEQFF,TGCGCCAGCAGCCTCGTGGGGGGGCAAGGACTAGCGGGGGCCCTAAGCTCCTACAATGAGCAGTTCTTC
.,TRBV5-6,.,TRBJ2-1,CASSPAGPLNEQFF,TGTGCCAGCAGCCCCGCGGGACCCTTAAATGAGCAGTTCTTC
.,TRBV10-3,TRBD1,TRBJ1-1,CAISEGDRGTEAFF,TGTGCCATCAGTGAAGGGGACAGGGGCACTGAAGCTTTCTTT
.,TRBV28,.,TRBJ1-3,CASSEGSLSGNTIYF,TGTGCCAGCAGCGAGGGCAGCCTCTCTGGAAACACCATATATTTT
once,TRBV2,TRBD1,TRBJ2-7,CASSRDRTYEQYF,TGTGCCAGCAGTAGGGACAGAACCTACGAGCAGTACTTC
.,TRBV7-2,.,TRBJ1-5,CASSLAQGRNQPQHF,TGTGCCAGCAGCTTAGCTCAGGGGCGGAATCAGCCCCAGCATTTT
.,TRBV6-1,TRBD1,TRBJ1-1,CASSERTRGTEAFF,TGTGCCAGCAGTGAACGGACCAGGGGGACTGAAGCTTTCTTT
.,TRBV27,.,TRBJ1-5,CASSSAGEYQPQHF,TGTGCCAGCAGTTCGGCAGGGGAGTACCAGCCCCAGCATTTT
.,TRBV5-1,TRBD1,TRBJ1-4,CASSEGLRRDRDIEKLFF,TGCGCCAGCAGCGAAGGATTACGGCGGGACAGGGACATTGAAAAACTGTTTTTT
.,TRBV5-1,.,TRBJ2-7,CASSLRSGSYEQYF,TGCGCCAGCAGCTTGAGGTCGGGCTCCTACGAGCAGTACTTC
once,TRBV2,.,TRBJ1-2,CASIASSYGYTF,TGTGCCAGCATAGCTTCTTCCTATGGCTACACCTTC
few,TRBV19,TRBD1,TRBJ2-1,CASSIEQGGYNEQFF,TGTGCCAGTAGTATCGAACAGGGGGGCTACAATGAGCAGTTCTTC
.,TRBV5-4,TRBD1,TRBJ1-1,CASSSKTDRDTEAFF,TGTGCCAGCAGCTCCAAAACGGACAGGGACACTGAAGCTTTCTTT
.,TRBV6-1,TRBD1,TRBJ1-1,CASSDTSGTGEAAFF,TGTGCCAGCAGTGATACGAGTGGGACAGGGGAGGCAGCTTTCTTT
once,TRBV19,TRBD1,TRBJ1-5,CASQDRGNQPQHF,TGTGCCAGTCAGGACAGGGGCAATCAGCCCCAGCATTTT
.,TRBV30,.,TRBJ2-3,CAWSPLSTDTQYF,TGTGCCTGGAGTCCCCTCAGCACAGATACGCAGTATTTT
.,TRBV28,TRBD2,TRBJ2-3,CASSPRDYATQYF,TGTGCCAGCAGTCCCCGGGACTACGCTACGCAGTATTTT
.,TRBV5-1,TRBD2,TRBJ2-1,CASSGSSGGGNEQFF,TGCGCCAGCAGCGGGTCTAGCGGGGGGGGCAATGAGCAGTTCTTC
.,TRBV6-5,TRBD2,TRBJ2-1,CASSSGTSAYNEQFF,TGTGCCAGCAGTTCCGGGACTAGCGCCTACAATGAGCAGTTCTTC
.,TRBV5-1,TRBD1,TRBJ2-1,CASSLGRGTPNEQFF,TGCGCCAGCAGCTTGGGCAGGGGGACCCCCAATGAGCAGTTCTTC
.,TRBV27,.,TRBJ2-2,CASSLGGARELFF,TGTGCCAGCAGTTTGGGGGGTGCGCGGGAGCTGTTTTTT
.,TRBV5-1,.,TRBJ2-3,CASSPEAHTDTQYF,TGCGCCAGCAGCCCGGAGGCTCACACAGATACGCAGTATTTT
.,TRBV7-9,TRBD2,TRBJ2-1,CASSNGLAGAHLNEQFF,TGTGCCAGCAGCAACGGACTAGCGGGGGCCCACCTCAATGAGCAGTTCTTC
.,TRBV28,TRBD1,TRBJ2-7,CASKLSGTGGSREQYF,TGTGCCAGCAAACTTTCCGGGACAGGGGGTTCCCGCGAGCAGTACTTC
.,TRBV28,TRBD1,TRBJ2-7,CASSAGTVISYEQYF,TGTGCCAGCAGTGCCGGGACAGTTATTTCCTACGAGCAGTACTTC
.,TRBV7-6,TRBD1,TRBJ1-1,CASSRIPGQGRSFPEAFF,TGTGCCAGCAGCCGTATACCGGGACAGGGAAGATCTTTCCCTGAAGCTTTCTTT
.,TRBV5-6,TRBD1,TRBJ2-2,CASSSGTGTGELFF,TGTGCCAGCAGCTCCGGGACAGGGACCGGGGAGCTGTTTTTT
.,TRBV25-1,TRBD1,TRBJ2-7,CASRGQGNYEQYF,TGTGCCAGCCGGGGACAGGGAAACTACGAGCAGTACTTC
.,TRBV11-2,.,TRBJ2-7,CASSQHRYEQYF,TGTGCCAGCAGCCAGCACAGGTACGAGCAGTACTTC
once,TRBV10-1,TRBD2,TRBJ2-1,CASSEVSGDYEQFF,TGCGCCAGCAGTGAGGTTAGCGGGGACTATGAGCAGTTCTTC
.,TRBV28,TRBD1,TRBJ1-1,CASSPTGVYTEAFF,TGTGCCAGCAGTCCGACAGGGGTTTACACTGAAGCTTTCTTT
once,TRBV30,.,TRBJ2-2,CAWSVQPTGELFF,TGTGCCTGGAGTGTACAGCCCACCGGGGAGCTGTTTTTT
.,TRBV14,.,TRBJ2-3,CASSNDWRSTDTQYF,TGTGCCAGCAGCAACGACTGGCGGAGCACAGATACGCAGTATTTT
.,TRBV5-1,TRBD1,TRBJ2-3,CASSGGTGVADTQYF,TGCGCCAGCAGCGGCGGGACAGGGGTAGCAGATACGCAGTATTTT
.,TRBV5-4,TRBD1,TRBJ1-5,CASSSGGRQGTDQPQNF,TGTGCCAGCAGCTCCGGTGGGAGACAGGGAACGGATCAGCCCCAGAATTTT
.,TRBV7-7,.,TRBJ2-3,CASSFTGSDTQYF,TGTGCCAGCAGCTTTACAGGGTCAGATACGCAGTATTTT
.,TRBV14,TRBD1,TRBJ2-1,CASSLAGTGTGNEQFF,TGTGCCAGCAGCCTAGCCGGGACAGGGACGGGCAATGAGCAGTTCTTC
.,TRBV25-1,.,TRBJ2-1,CASSESWGRASYNEQFF,TGTGCCAGCAGTGAATCCTGGGGCAGGGCATCCTACAATGAGCAGTTCTTC
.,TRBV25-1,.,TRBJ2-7,CASSDPAGGDRVKYF,TGTGCCAGCAGTGATCCCGCAGGCGGGGACCGCGTTAAGTACTTC
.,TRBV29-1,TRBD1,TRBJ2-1,CSVEGQGVYNEQFF,TGCAGCGTGGAGGGACAGGGGGTGTACAATGAGCAGTTCTTC
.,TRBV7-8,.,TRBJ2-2,CASNKSPIGELFF,TGTGCCAGCAACAAATCCCCCATCGGGGAGCTGTTTTTT
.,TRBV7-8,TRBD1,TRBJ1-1,CASSRTGDRDTEAFF,TGTGCCAGCAGCCGGACAGGGGATAGGGACACTGAAGCTTTCTTT
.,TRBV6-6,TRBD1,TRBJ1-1,CASSAGQGATEAFF,TGTGCCAGCAGCGCGGGACAGGGTGCCACTGAAGCTTTCTTT
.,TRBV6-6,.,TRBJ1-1,CASSYSGQGGTEAFF,TGTGCCAGCAGTTACTCCGGGCAGGGTGGGACTGAAGCTTTCTTT
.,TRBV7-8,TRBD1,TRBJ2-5,CASSSDRGGETQYF,TGTGCCAGCAGTTCGGACAGGGGTGGAGAGACCCAGTACTTC
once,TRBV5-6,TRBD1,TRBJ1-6,CAGTLGPWTGTGSPLHF,TGTGCCGGCACCTTGGGACCATGGACAGGAACTGGTTCACCCCTCCACTTT
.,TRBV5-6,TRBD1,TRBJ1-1,CASSLGPTGRSGEAFF,TGTGCCAGCAGCTTGGGCCCGACAGGGAGATCCGGTGAAGCTTTCTTT